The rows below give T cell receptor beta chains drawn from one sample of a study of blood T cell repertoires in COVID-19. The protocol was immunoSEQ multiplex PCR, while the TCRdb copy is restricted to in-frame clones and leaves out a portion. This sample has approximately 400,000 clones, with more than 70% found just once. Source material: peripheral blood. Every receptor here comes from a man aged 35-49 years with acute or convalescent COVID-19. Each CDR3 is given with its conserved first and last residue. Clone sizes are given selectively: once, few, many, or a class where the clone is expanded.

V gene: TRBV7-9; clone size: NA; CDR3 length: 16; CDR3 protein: CASSSETGGGGYGYTF
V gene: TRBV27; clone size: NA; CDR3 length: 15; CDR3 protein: CASRLTSTSLNEQFF
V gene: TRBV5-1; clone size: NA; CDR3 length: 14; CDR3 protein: CASSLSGYDTEAFF
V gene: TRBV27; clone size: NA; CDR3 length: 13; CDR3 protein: CASRSDRVGPQHF
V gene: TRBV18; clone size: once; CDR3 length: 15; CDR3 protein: CASSAGTGINSPLHF
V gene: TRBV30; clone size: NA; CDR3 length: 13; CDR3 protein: CASNTGFATEAFF
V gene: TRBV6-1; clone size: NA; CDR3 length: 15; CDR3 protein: CASSEALTSKNIQYF
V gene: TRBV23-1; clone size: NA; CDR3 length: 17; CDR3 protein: CASSLPGQDRTSYEQYF
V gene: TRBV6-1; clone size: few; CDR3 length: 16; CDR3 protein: CASSESVGRAHNEQFF
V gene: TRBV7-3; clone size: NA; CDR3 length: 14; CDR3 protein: CASSRDRRHQPQHF
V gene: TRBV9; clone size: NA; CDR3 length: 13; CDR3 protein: CASRGLSTDTQYF
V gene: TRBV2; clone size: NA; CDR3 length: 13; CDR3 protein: CASTWRDNQPQHF
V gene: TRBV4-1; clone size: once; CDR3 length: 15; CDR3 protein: CASSQPTGGVSGYTF
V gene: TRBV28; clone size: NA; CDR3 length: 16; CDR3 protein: CASSENDRALYYGYTF
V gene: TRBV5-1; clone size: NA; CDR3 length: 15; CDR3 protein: CASSLALAGLNEQFF
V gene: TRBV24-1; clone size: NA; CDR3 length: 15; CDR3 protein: CATRRGQSYQETQYF
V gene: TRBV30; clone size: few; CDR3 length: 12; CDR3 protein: CAWNPGRTEAFF
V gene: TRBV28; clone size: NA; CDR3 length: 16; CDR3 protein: CASSSTPREADQPQHF
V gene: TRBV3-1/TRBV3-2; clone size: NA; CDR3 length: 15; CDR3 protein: CASSPGTSGYNEQFF
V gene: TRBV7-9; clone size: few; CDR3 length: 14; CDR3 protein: CASSLESLSEKLFF
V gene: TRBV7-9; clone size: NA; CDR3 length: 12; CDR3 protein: CASSIFIDEQFF
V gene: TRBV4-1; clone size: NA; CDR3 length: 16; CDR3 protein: CASSQVIAGAKNIQYF
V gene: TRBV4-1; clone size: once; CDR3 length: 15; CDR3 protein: CASRIRGQGLVEAFF
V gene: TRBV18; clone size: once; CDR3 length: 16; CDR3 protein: CASSPGYREFSYEQYF
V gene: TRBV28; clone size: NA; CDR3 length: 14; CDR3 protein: CASRRNRATGELFF
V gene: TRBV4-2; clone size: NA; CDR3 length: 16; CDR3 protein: CASSQDSSDSADTQYF
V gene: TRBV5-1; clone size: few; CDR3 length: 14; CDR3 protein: CASSTGTGSYEQYF
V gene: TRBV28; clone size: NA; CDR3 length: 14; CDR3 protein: CASARRRGRETQYF
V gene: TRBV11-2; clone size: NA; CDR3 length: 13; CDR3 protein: CASSPPGNEKLFF
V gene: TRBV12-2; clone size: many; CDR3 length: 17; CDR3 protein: CASRSRQGARNNSPLHF
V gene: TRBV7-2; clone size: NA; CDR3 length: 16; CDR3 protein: CASSLGGGLAPYEQYF
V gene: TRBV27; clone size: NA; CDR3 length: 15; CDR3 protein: CASSGQSLRRGEAFF
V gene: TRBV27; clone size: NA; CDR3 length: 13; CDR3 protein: CASSLGGSYEQYF
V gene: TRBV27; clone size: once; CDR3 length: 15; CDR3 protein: CASSFPRSGNNEQFF
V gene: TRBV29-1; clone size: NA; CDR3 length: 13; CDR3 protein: CSVGGGSSYEQYF
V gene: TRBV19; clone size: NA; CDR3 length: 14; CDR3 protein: CASSLNSYYNEQFF
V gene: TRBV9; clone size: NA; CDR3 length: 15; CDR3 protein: CASSEQNLSGNTIYF
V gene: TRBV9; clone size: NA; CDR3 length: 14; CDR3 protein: CASSQTVGETEAFF
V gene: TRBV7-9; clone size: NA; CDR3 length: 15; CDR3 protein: CASSGDRGRDHGYTF
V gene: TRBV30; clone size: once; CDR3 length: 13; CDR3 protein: CAWSLQGNTEAFF
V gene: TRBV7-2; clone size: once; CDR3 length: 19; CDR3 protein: CASSQPGGLAGWSSYEQYF
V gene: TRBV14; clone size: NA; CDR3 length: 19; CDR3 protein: CASSTPPSGGNYYYTEAFF
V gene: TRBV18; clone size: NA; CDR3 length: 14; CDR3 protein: CASSPYTTNEKLFF
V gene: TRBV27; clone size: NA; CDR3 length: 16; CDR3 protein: CASSLKGAHWNGELFF
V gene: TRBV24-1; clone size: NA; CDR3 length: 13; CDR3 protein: CATSSRGSAEQYF